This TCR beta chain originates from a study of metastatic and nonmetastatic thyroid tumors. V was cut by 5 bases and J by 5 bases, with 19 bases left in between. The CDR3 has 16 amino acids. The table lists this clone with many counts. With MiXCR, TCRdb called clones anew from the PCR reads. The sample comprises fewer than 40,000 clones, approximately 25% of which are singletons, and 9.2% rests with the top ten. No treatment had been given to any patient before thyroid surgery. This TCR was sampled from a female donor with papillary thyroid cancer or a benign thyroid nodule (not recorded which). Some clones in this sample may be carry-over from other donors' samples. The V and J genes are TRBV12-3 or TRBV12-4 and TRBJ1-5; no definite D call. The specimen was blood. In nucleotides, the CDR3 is TGTGCCAGCAGTCTCCGGCGTGGCAGCCGCTATCAGCCCCAGCATTTT. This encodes CASSLRRGSRYQPQHF.